The clone carrying this TCR beta chain was recorded at least ten times. Its antigen is not known. The sample carries other DNA sequences with the same CDR3. Study processing details: Researchers built a distant-metastasis classifier for papillary thyroid cancer that drew on CDR3 differences across clinicopathological groups. TCRdb re-analyzed the PCR reads through MiXCR. V and J calls and clone size were set by TCRdb, not the authors. The table records roughly 75,000 clones, around 12% of them present only once. CDR3 length: 16 residues. Germline CDR1 and CDR2: SGHDN and FVKESK. V shed 0 bases and J shed 8 bases, with 17 bases lying between them. These data are taken from a study of metastatic and nonmetastatic thyroid tumors. Across the whole study: Repertoire data that came from the blood and tumor or nodule tissue of malignant and benign thyroid patients were compared. Broader study findings: Across blood and tumor, TCR beta diversity in malignant thyroid tumors was reportedly significantly higher than in benign nodules.

Patients underwent thyroid surgery, and none had received any treatment before it. Sequencing was done on a sample of tumor tissue. The chain is built from TRBV14 and TRBJ2-1; TRBD2 might be the D (6 bases). The origin of this receptor is a female donor with papillary thyroid cancer or a benign thyroid nodule (not recorded which). Some clones in this sample may be carry-over from other donors' samples. CDR3 DNA: TGTGCCAGCAGCCAAGAAGGGACTTCTCTTACGGATGAGCAGTTCTTC. Translation: CASSQEGTSLTDEQFF.